These 19 T cell receptor beta chains were all obtained from the same sample, sequenced in a study of technical replicates of blood from several donors. Sequenced by immunoSEQ multiplex PCR; TCRdb stores in-frame clones only, minus some. The repertoire holds roughly 100,000 clones, with almost 96% as singletons. The sample consisted of T cells isolated from PBMCs. The receptors come from a human donor in good health.

The CDR3 spells CASQTKPEELFF. For the CDR3, the DNA is TGTGCCAGTCAGACAAAACCCGAGGAGCTGTTTTTT. The gene calls are TRBV6-1 and TRBJ2-2; D is uncertain. Trimming removed 9 bases from V and 10 bases from J, with 15 bases in between. From germline, CDR1 is MNHNS and CDR2 SASEGT. The CDR3 has 12 residues.

The genes are TRBV29-1 and TRBJ2-3, with TRBD2 as a possible D gene (5 bases). Trimming removed 0 bases from V and 4 bases from J, with 11 bases in between. CDR3 length: 14 amino acids. CDR1 and CDR2 from the germline V gene are SQVTM and ANQGSEA. CDR3 nucleotides: TGCAGCGTTGAAGAGGGGAGAGGATCAGATACGCAGTATTTT. Protein product: CSVEEGRGSDTQYF.

This chain uses TRBV10-3 with TRBJ2-1, with TRBD2 identical over 11 bases. The V segment lost 6 bases and the J segment 4 bases; nucleotides outside the gene matches: 2. Germline V gene sequence: CDR1 ENHRY, CDR2 SYGVKD. The CDR3 extends over 14 amino acids. The CDR3 sequence: CAIRGTSGYNEQFF. DNA for the CDR3: TGTGCCATCAGGGGGACTAGCGGTTACAATGAGCAGTTCTTC.

The rearrangement links TRBV10-1 to TRBJ2-2; maybe TRBD1 (5 bases). V was trimmed by 8 bases and J by 4 bases, leaving 8 bases between them. The CDR3 consists of 12 residues. Looked up from germline, CDR1 is WNHNN and CDR2 is SYGVQD (reference sequence). CDR3 in amino acids: CASQGTTGELFF. The CDR3 DNA is TGCGCCAGCCAGGGAACCACCGGGGAGCTGTTTTTT.

The V gene is TRBV5-1, the J gene TRBJ2-7; D might be TRBD2 (5 bases). CDR3 size: 15 residues. Trimming left V 2 bases short and J 6 bases short, with 18 bases between. Germline V gene lookup returns CDR1 SGHRS and CDR2 YFSETQ. CDR3 nucleotide sequence: TGCGCCAGCAGCTTTGCCGGAGGAGATTCGGGCGAGCAGTACTTC. It yields the protein CASSFAGGDSGEQYF.

The chain combines TRBV19 with TRBJ2-1, with TRBD2 as a possible D gene (6 bases). Germline values: CDR1 LNHDA, CDR2 SQIVND (reference sequence). This CDR3 spans 14 amino acids. V lost 5 bases, J lost 4 bases, and 12 bases lay in between. CDR3 sequence reads: CASSGGTSYNEQFF. The CDR3 DNA reads TGTGCCAGTAGTGGAGGGACTTCTTACAATGAGCAGTTCTTC.

This sequence joins TRBV7-9 and TRBJ2-7, with D possibly TRBD1 on 7 matching bases. V dropped 5 bases and J dropped 1 base, with 15 bases sitting between them. CDR1 is SEHNR, CDR2 FQNEAQ, per germline (reference sequence). CDR3 size: 15 residues. DNA for the CDR3: TGTGCCAGCAGCCGGGCGCAGGGGGGATCCTACGAGCAGTACTTC. Its protein is CASSRAQGGSYEQYF.

This chain's CDR3 is CASSLGVGANNEQFF. In nucleotides, the CDR3 is TGCGCCAGCAGCTTGGGAGTGGGGGCCAACAATGAGCAGTTCTTC. This chain joins TRBV5-1 and TRBJ2-1, with D possibly being TRBD1 (6 bases). The CDR3 sequence is 15 residues long. Germline lookup yields CDR1 SGHRS and CDR2 YFSETQ. Deletions cut 0 bases from V and 5 bases from J, with 12 bases between.

V is TRBV11-3 and J is TRBJ2-4; D may be TRBD1 (5 bases). Per germline, CDR1 SGHNT and CDR2 YENEEA. Trimming removed 3 bases at V and 6 bases at J, with 15 bases between. There are 15 residues in the CDR3. In DNA, the CDR3 is TGTGCCAGCAGCTTTCTGGTAGGAAGGGGAAACATTCAGTACTTC. Amino acids: CASSFLVGRGNIQYF.

V gene TRBV9 combines with J gene TRBJ2-7; 8 bases line up with TRBD1. V dropped 3 bases and J dropped 3; count of bases not matched to a gene: 8. CDR3 length: 15 residues. Germline V CDR1 and CDR2: SGDLS, YYNGEE. CDR3 amino acids: CASSDDHRGNYEQYF. The CDR3 DNA reads TGTGCCAGCAGCGACGACCACAGGGGGAACTACGAGCAGTACTTC.

The gene calls are TRBV5-4 and TRBJ2-3; D perhaps matches TRBD2 (7 bases). With 8 bases removed from V and 6 bases from J, the gap between germline ends came to 22 bases. Germline CDR1 reads SGHNT; CDR2 reads YYREEE (reference sequence). This CDR3 contains 15 residues. CDR3 sequence: CASGWGGRTQDTQYF. CDR3 DNA sequence: TGTGCCAGTGGTTGGGGGGGCAGGACACAGGATACGCAGTATTTT.

The chain combines TRBV27 with TRBJ2-7; TRBD2 aligns across 9 bases. Germline V gene data show CDR1 as MNHEY and CDR2 as SMNVEV (reference sequence). This CDR3 region has 15 residues. The junction had 7 bases not matched to a gene; V was cut back by 4 bases and J by 3 bases. The CDR3 region has the DNA TGTGCCAGCAGTTCCGCGGGAGGGGCTAGCTACGAGCAGTACTTC. The encoded protein is CASSSAGGASYEQYF.

The chain employs TRBV5-1 and TRBJ2-5, with 10 bases fitting TRBD2. Germline lookup yields CDR1 SGHRS and CDR2 YFSETQ. Trimming cost V 1 base and J 6 bases; bases outside gene matches: 24. The CDR3 runs to 21 residues. CDR3 region: CASSLLRDRFDLAGARKTQYF. CDR3 bases: TGCGCCAGCAGCTTGCTCCGGGACCGGTTTGATCTAGCGGGGGCCAGAAAGACCCAGTACTTC.

This sequence joins TRBV19 and TRBJ2-7, with D maybe TRBD2 (6 bases). The germline CDR1 and CDR2 sequences are LNHDA and SQIVND (reference sequence). This CDR3 region has 14 residues. Trimming cost V 4 bases and J 0 bases, with 10 bases left between them. The CDR3 sequence: CASSNFGGSYEQYF. CDR3 bases: TGTGCCAGTAGTAATTTCGGGGGCTCCTACGAGCAGTACTTC. Based on the CDR3 plus reference TRBV19 and TRBJ2-7, the full variable domain is DGGITQSPKYLFRKEGQNVTLSCEQNLNHDAMYWYRQDPGQGLRLIYYSQIVNDFQKGDIAEGYSVSREKKESFPLTVTSAQKNPTAFYLCASSNFGGSYEQYFGPGTRLTVT.

This rearrangement joins TRBV7-6 to TRBJ2-1; the D gene is possibly TRBD2 (5 bases). Per germline, CDR1 SGHVS and CDR2 FNYEAQ. The CDR3 runs 14 residues. Deletions cut 5 bases from V and 5 bases from J, with 13 bases between. The CDR3 is CASSPEGVDNEQFF. The CDR3 DNA reads as TGTGCCAGCAGCCCCGAGGGAGTCGACAATGAGCAGTTCTTC.

The chain carries TRBV27 and TRBJ1-2; 10 bases match TRBD1. V lost 2 bases, J lost 4 bases, and 13 bases stayed unmatched. The CDR3 is 18 amino acids. Looked up from germline, CDR1 is MNHEY and CDR2 is SMNVEV (reference sequence). The CDR3 loop reads CASSLHQPGQGIPYGYTF. CDR3 DNA sequence: TGTGCCAGCAGTTTACACCAACCGGGACAGGGGATCCCCTATGGCTACACCTTC.

The V call is TRBV7-9, the J call TRBJ2-7; 8 bases map to TRBD2. Trimming at V came to 3 bases and at J to 4 bases, leaving 14 bases not matched to a gene. This CDR3 is built from 17 residues. The germline V gene encodes CDR1 SEHNR and CDR2 FQNEAQ (reference sequence). CDR3 nucleotides: TGTGCCAGCAGCTTGCGGGGAGGGGTCGCTAGCGGGTACGAGCAGTACTTC. Its translation: CASSLRGGVASGYEQYF.

The chain uses TRBV25-1 and TRBJ2-1, with 8 bases identical to TRBD2. The CDR3 is 14 residues long. Germline values: CDR1 MGHDK, CDR2 SYGVNS. Trimming removed 0 bases from V and 5 bases from J; junction bases left unmatched: 0. The CDR3: CASSEYSGDNEQFF. CDR3 nucleotides: TGTGCCAGCAGTGAATATAGCGGGGACAATGAGCAGTTCTTC.

This sequence joins TRBV18 and TRBJ1-4; TRBD1 aligns across 7 bases. The CDR3 is 14 residues long. V lost 3 bases, J lost 5 bases, and 3 bases stayed unmatched. Germline-derived CDR1 and CDR2 are KGHSH and LQKENI. The DNA for the CDR3 is TGTGCCAGCTCACCGAGGGACAGCAATGAAAAACTGTTTTTT. Translated: CASSPRDSNEKLFF.